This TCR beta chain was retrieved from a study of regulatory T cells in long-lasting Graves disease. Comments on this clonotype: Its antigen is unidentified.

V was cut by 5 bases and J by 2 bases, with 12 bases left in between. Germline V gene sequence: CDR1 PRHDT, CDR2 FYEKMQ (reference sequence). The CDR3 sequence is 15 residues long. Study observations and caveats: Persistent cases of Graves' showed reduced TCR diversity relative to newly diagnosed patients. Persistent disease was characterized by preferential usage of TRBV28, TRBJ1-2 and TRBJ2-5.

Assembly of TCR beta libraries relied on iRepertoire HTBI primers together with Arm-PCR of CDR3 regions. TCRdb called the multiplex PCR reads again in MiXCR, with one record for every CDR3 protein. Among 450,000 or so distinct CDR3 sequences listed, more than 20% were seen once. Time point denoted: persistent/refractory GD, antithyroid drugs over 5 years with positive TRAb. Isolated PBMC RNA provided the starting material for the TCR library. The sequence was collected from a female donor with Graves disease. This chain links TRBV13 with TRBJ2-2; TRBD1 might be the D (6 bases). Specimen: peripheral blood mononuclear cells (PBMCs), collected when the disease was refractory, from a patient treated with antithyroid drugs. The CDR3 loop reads CASSPRQVNTGELFF. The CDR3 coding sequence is TGTGCCAGCAGCCCTAGACAGGTTAACACCGGGGAGCTGTTTTTT. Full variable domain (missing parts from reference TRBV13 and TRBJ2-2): AAGVIQSPRHLIKEKRETATLKCYPIPRHDTVYWYQQGPGQDPQFLISFYEKMQSDKGSIPDRFSAQQFSDYHSELNMSSLELGDSALYFCASSPRQVNTGELFFGEGSRLTVL.